One and the same sample provided the 24 T cell receptor beta chains below, sequenced in a study of cytomegalovirus exposure and HLA in healthy donors. PCR employed 60 Vbeta and 13 Jbeta primers. Assay: immunoSEQ multiplex PCR; the TCRdb copy retains only in-frame clones and omits some. The data hold tens of thousands of clones, with about 70% observed a single time. Sequenced sample: PBMCs. All receptors come from a man aged 25-45 years in good health and CMV-seronegative.

The chain uses TRBV10-2 and TRBJ1-2, with D perhaps matching TRBD1 (6 bases). CDR3 length: 15 residues. Trimming removed 2 bases at V and 4 bases at J, with 14 bases between. CDR1 is WSHSY and CDR2 is SAAADI in the germline V gene. CDR3 region: CASSERAGAGYGYTF. The DNA of the CDR3 is TGCGCCAGCAGTGAGAGGGCAGGGGCGGGCTATGGCTACACCTTC.

The chain is built from TRBV7-9 and TRBJ1-4; maybe TRBD1 (6 bases). The CDR3 totals 16 residues. Trimming pared 5 bases from V and 8 bases from J, leaving 21 bases between. CDR1 is SEHNR, CDR2 FQNEAQ, per germline (reference sequence). CDR3 region: CASSPHSTGIGEKLFF. The CDR3 nucleotides are TGTGCCAGCAGCCCCCACTCTACAGGGATAGGGGAAAAACTGTTTTTT.

This clone has a handful of counts. The chain couples TRBV30 to TRBJ1-3, with D tentatively TRBD1 (5 bases). Trimming shortened V by 3 bases and J by 4 bases, and 13 bases separated the two germline ends. This CDR3 comprises 14 residues. Germline values: CDR1 GTSNPN, CDR2 SVGIG (reference sequence). For the CDR3, the DNA is TGTGCCTGGAGACTAGTGGGGGGGGGAAACACCATATATTTT. Translating gives CAWRLVGGGNTIYF.

This rearrangement joins TRBV6-1 to TRBJ2-3; D is perhaps TRBD2 (6 bases). The V and J ends lost 3 bases and 4 bases respectively, with 8 bases between them. The CDR3 is 13 amino acids. The germline V gene encodes CDR1 MNHNS and CDR2 SASEGT. CDR3 in amino acids: CASSDWGADTQYF. The CDR3 region has the DNA TGTGCCAGCAGTGATTGGGGGGCAGATACGCAGTATTTT.

The rearrangement links TRBV5-1 to TRBJ2-7, with 11 bases fitting TRBD2. Germline V gives CDR1 SGHRS, CDR2 YFSETQ. V was clipped by 6 bases and J by 4 bases; unmatched bases: 6. CDR3 length: 14 residues. CDR3 in amino acids: CASKLAGASYEQYF. The CDR3 DNA reads TGCGCCAGCAAACTAGCGGGAGCTTCGTACGAGCAGTACTTC.

The V gene is TRBV30, the J gene TRBJ1-2, with a weak D call TRBD1 (5 bases). CDR1 is GTSNPN and CDR2 is SVGIG in the germline V gene (reference sequence). V was cut by 5 bases and J by 8 bases, with 21 bases left in between. The CDR3 totals 14 residues. The CDR3 sequence is CAWSSLRAAGGYTF. The CDR3 DNA reads as TGTGCCTGGTCGTCCCTCAGGGCGGCGGGGGGCTACACCTTC.

The chain carries TRBV13 and TRBJ2-7, with 7 positions matching TRBD2. The V segment lost 5 bases and the J segment 2 bases; nucleotides outside the gene matches: 9. Germline values: CDR1 PRHDT, CDR2 FYEKMQ (reference sequence). CDR3 size: 15 residues. The CDR3 loop is CASSPRLAVPYEQYF. The CDR3 nucleotides read TGTGCCAGCAGCCCCCGGCTAGCGGTCCCCTACGAGCAGTACTTC.

This chain connects TRBV30 to TRBJ1-1, with D possibly being TRBD1 (5 bases). Looked up from germline, CDR1 is GTSNPN and CDR2 is SVGIG (reference sequence). This CDR3 has 13 amino acids. Trimming shortened V by 0 bases and J by 3 bases, and 8 bases separated the two germline ends. The CDR3: CAWSVRGDTEAFF. The CDR3, as DNA: TGTGCCTGGAGTGTGCGGGGGGACACTGAAGCTTTCTTT.

This chain joins TRBV2 and TRBJ2-2, with 9 nucleotides matching TRBD2. The V gene's germline CDR1 is SNHLY and CDR2 FYNNEI. CDR3 length: 16 residues. V lost 1 base to trimming and J lost 2 bases; unmatched junction nucleotides: 2. CDR3 DNA: TGTGCCAGCAGTGAAGAGACTAGCGGTAACACCGGGGAGCTGTTTTTT. Amino acids: CASSEETSGNTGELFF.

V and J are TRBV7-9 and TRBJ1-1, with D perhaps TRBD1 (5 bases). Germline V gene data show CDR1 as SEHNR and CDR2 as FQNEAQ (reference sequence). The CDR3 length is 14 residues. V was clipped by 2 bases and J by 2 bases, with 9 bases between them. In nucleotides, the CDR3 is TGTGCCAGCAGCTTATTCGACAGTAACACTGAAGCTTTCTTT. Protein product: CASSLFDSNTEAFF. The full variable domain, its missing parts supplied by reference TRBV7-9 and TRBJ1-1, is DTGVSQNPRHKITKRGQNVTFRCDPISEHNRLYWYRQTLGQGPEFLTYFQNEAQLEKSRLLSDRFSAERPKGSFSTLEIQRTEQGDSAMYLCASSLFDSNTEAFFGQGTRLTVV.

This clone was found once. This chain connects TRBV29-1 to TRBJ2-2; the D is unclear. The V end was cut by 4 bases, the J end by 5 bases, with 11 bases between. Germline V lookup: CDR1 SQVTM, CDR2 ANQGSEA. This CDR3 region has 13 residues. This CDR3 is CSVAVVETGELFF. CDR3 nucleotide sequence: TGCAGCGTTGCCGTCGTGGAGACCGGGGAGCTGTTTTTT.

This chain connects TRBV18 to TRBJ2-7; TRBD2 is a possible D gene (6 bases). There are 14 residues in the CDR3. In germline, CDR1 is KGHSH, CDR2 LQKENI. Trimming took 3 bases from V and 4 from J, leaving 13 bases between them. Written as DNA, the CDR3 is TGTGCCAGCTCACCCACTCGGACTATGTACGAGCAGTACTTC. Its translation: CASSPTRTMYEQYF.

The table lists this clone with a few counts. The chain links TRBV7-2 to TRBJ2-5; 7 bases align to TRBD1. TRBJ2-7 explains the end of the DNA better; the J call may be wrong. The germline V gene encodes CDR1 SGHTA and CDR2 FQGNSA. The CDR3 has 13 residues. The CDR3 DNA reads TGTGCCAGCAGCCCCGGACAGGTCTCCGAGCAGTACTTC. Translated, it gives CASSPGQVSEQYF.

J is TRBJ2-3 and V is TRBV2; TRBD2 agrees at 14 bases. Germline CDR1 SNHLY, CDR2 FYNNEI. Germline trimming cut 7 bases from V and 1 base from J; bases unmatched to any gene: 7. CDR3 length: 17 amino acids. The CDR3 loop reads CASMRLAGGPRTDTQYF. Written as DNA, the CDR3 is TGTGCCAGCATGAGACTAGCGGGAGGGCCTCGCACAGATACGCAGTATTTT.

This chain links TRBV2 with TRBJ2-5; 7 bases align to TRBD2. CDR1 SNHLY and CDR2 FYNNEI come from the germline V gene. V dropped 3 bases and J dropped 5; count of bases not matched to a gene: 3. The CDR3 consists of 13 residues. In DNA, the CDR3 is TGTGCCAGCAGTGAGGCCGGGAGGGAGACCCAGTACTTC. Protein: CASSEAGRETQYF.

The V and J genes are TRBV16 and TRBJ2-1; 11 nucleotides agree with TRBD1. After removal of 5 bases from V and 0 bases from J, the junction contained 12 bases not matched to a gene. The CDR3 loop spans 19 amino acids. Germline values: CDR1 KGHSY, CDR2 FQNENV. CDR3 DNA sequence: TGTGCCAGCAGCTTACGAGGGACAGGGGGAATTAGCTCCTACAATGAGCAGTTCTTC. This encodes CASSLRGTGGISSYNEQFF.

CDR3 sequence: CSVATGRHEKLFF. CDR3 nucleotide sequence: TGCAGCGTTGCGACAGGGAGACATGAAAAACTGTTTTTT. V and J are TRBV29-1 and TRBJ1-4; TRBD1 matches at 7 bases. CDR3 length: 13 amino acids. V shed 4 bases, J shed 6 bases, and the junction held 5 bases outside the gene matches. CDR1 is SQVTM and CDR2 is ANQGSEA in the germline V gene.

The chain combines TRBV9 with TRBJ2-5; D unclear. The CDR3 length is 14 residues. Trimming stripped 0 bases from V and 0 bases from J, with 6 bases between. Per the germline V gene, CDR1 is SGDLS and CDR2 is YYNGEE. CDR3 amino acids: CASSVGLYQETQYF. In DNA form, the CDR3 reads TGTGCCAGCAGCGTAGGTCTATACCAAGAGACCCAGTACTTC.

This clone is medium-sized in the sample. The chain combines TRBV5-6 with TRBJ1-2; the D gene is possibly TRBD1 (5 bases). This CDR3 has 16 residues. V was pared by 4 bases and J by 4 bases, with 20 bases between. Per the germline V gene, CDR1 is SGHDT and CDR2 is YYEEEE. The CDR3 reads CASSPRGEKRLYGYTF. The CDR3 DNA reads as TGTGCCAGCAGCCCTAGGGGCGAGAAAAGACTCTATGGCTACACCTTC.

The rearrangement links TRBV5-1 to TRBJ1-4, with TRBD1 matching over 7 bases. The CDR3 totals 14 residues. Germline V lookup: CDR1 SGHRS, CDR2 YFSETQ. The ends lost 4 bases at V and 3 bases at J; junction bases unmatched: 3. The chain's CDR3 is CASSRGTANEKLFF. CDR3 coding DNA: TGCGCCAGCAGCCGGGGGACAGCTAATGAAAAACTGTTTTTT.

Note on this clone: The junction shows a germline mismatch at one end, possibly a read error. The V and J genes are TRBV7-9 and TRBJ2-3; 12 nucleotides match TRBD2. CDR1 and CDR2 from the germline V gene are SEHNR and FQNEAQ (reference sequence). The CDR3 length is 14 residues. CDR3 in DNA: TGTGCCAGCAGCCTAGCGGGAGGGGCAGATACGCAGTATTTT. Translating it yields CASSLAGGADTQYF.

This clone has only a few counts. This chain joins TRBV6-4 and TRBJ2-5; TRBD2 aligns across 9 bases. The CDR3 has 14 amino acids. Germline CDR1 and CDR2: MRHNA and SNTAGT. The ends lost 3 bases at V and 2 bases at J; junction bases unmatched: 1. This CDR3 reads CASSERGGQETQYF. The CDR3 DNA follows: TGTGCCAGCAGTGAGCGGGGGGGACAAGAGACCCAGTACTTC.

The rearrangement joins TRBV7-6 to TRBJ2-5; the D gene is possibly TRBD2 (5 bases). The CDR3 is 15 amino acids. V was pared by 2 bases and J by 5 bases, with 15 bases between. Germline CDR1 and CDR2: SGHVS and FNYEAQ. The chain's CDR3 is CASSLIAGVPETQYF. In DNA, the CDR3 is TGTGCCAGCAGCTTAATAGCCGGGGTGCCGGAGACCCAGTACTTC.

This chain links TRBV6-5 with TRBJ2-3; D gene ambiguous. CDR1 and CDR2 from the germline V gene are MNHEY and SVGAGI. Trimming pared 0 bases from V and 0 bases from J, leaving 10 bases between. CDR3 length: 16 amino acids. The CDR3 nucleotides are TGTGCCAGCAGTTACTCAGAACTTTCTAGCACAGATACGCAGTATTTT. The encoded protein is CASSYSELSSTDTQYF.